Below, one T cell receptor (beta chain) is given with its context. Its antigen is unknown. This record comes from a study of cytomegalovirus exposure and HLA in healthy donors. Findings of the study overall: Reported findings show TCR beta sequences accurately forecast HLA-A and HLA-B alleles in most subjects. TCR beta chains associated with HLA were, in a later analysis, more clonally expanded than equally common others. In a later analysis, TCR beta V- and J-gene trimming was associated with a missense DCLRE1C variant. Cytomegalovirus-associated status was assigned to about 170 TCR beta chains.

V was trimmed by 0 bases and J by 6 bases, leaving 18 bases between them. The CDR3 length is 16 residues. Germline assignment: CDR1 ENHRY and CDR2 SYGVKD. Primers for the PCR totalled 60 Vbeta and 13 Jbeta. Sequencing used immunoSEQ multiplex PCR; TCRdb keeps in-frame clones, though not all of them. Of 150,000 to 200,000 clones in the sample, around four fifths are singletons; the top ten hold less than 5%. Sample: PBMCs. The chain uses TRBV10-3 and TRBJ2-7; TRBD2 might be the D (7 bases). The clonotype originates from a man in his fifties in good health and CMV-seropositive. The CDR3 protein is CAISESLAGMTGEQYF. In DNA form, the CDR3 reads TGTGCCATCAGTGAGTCGTTAGCGGGCATGACAGGCGAGCAGTACTTC.